These T cell receptor beta chains were read from a single sample in a study of blood T cell repertoires in COVID-19. Only in-frame clones appear in the TCRdb table, and some are missing; sequencing was by immunoSEQ multiplex PCR. The repertoire includes 200,000 to 250,000 clones, roughly 90% of them detected once, and 0.8% to 1% sits in the top ten. Input material: peripheral blood. These receptor sequences come from a man aged 55 to 70 with COVID-19, enrolled during active disease. CDR3s include the opening cysteine and the closing phenylalanine or tryptophan. A D gene is named only where the DNA matches it firmly.

TRBV6-1,TRBD1,TRBJ1-3,CASSEIRFGTGRGNTIYF
TRBV24-1,TRBD1,TRBJ1-2,CATSDNPWTGGNYGYTF
TRBV9,TRBD2,TRBJ2-1,CASSVLTSGNEQFF
TRBV5-6,-,TRBJ1-5,CASSSRQLNQPQHF
TRBV5-5,-,TRBJ1-2,CASSLRQDYGYTF
TRBV9,TRBD1,TRBJ1-2,CASSVGTGVYGYTF
TRBV6-6,-,TRBJ1-1,CASFSVTANTEAFF
TRBV5-4,-,TRBJ1-4,CASSRGTTNEKLFF
TRBV4-2,-,TRBJ2-3,CASSQDSVPRSDTQYF
TRBV27,-,TRBJ1-2,CASSNIKRGHSYGYTF
TRBV6-5,-,TRBJ2-2,CASTGANTGELFF
TRBV7-2,-,TRBJ1-5,CASRSRVEAGQPQHF
TRBV6-1,-,TRBJ2-6,CASSGDSLTGANVLTF
TRBV28,-,TRBJ2-7,CASSVDFRSYEQYF
TRBV28,-,TRBJ1-2,CASRITTNYGYTF
TRBV18,-,TRBJ2-7,CASSPSSGPYEQYF
TRBV5-4,TRBD1,TRBJ2-2,CASSFPGQGGGELFF
TRBV7-3,-,TRBJ2-7,CASSLNPGVREQYF
TRBV24-1,-,TRBJ1-4,CATSAAGASEKLFF
TRBV5-1,-,TRBJ2-1,CASSPGERTGDNEQFF
TRBV30,-,TRBJ1-2,CAWSSPGTGNYGYTF
TRBV19,-,TRBJ1-1,CASRNMMGGGTNTEAFF
TRBV18,-,TRBJ1-1,CASSPRERTMNTEAFF
TRBV20-1,-,TRBJ2-3,CSARTSDTQYF
TRBV2,TRBD1,TRBJ1-5,CASSLTGGNQPQHF
TRBV2,TRBD1,TRBJ1-2,CASSENRGANYGYTF
TRBV4-2,TRBD1,TRBJ2-1,CASSQTDRGENNEQFF
TRBV19,TRBD1,TRBJ2-3,CASSIGPGQLGSDTQYF
TRBV2,TRBD1,TRBJ1-2,CASSYGQDNYGYTF
TRBV7-9,TRBD2,TRBJ2-2,CASSPRTSPGGELFF
TRBV6-5,-,TRBJ2-5,CASSYSSGGTAQYF
TRBV27,-,TRBJ2-1,CASSSDSGWFF